This TCR beta chain comes out of a study of T cell repertoires in cytomegalovirus infection. Germline V gene data show CDR1 as SGHDN and CDR2 as FVKESK. The length of the CDR3 is 15 residues. Trimming cost V 4 bases and J 3 bases; bases outside gene matches: 6. This clonotype has a handful of counts. Antigen unknown. General study points: HLA-C-restricted, CMV-specific TCR beta clonotypes were dominant ex vivo.

From the reads, TCRdb called clonotypes with MiXCR, one entry per CDR3 protein. The data hold approximately 240,000 distinct CDR3 sequences, with about 12% observed a single time. Sequencing was done on a sample of PBMCs. This clonotype was obtained from a human donor in good health (CMV status not recorded). Some clones in this sample may be carry-over from other donors' samples. The chain recombines TRBV14 with TRBJ1-1; TRBD1 agrees at 9 bases. CDR3 coding DNA: TGTGCCAGCAGCCTGACAGGGGGTAGGGACACTGAAGCTTTCTTT. Its translation is CASSLTGGRDTEAFF.